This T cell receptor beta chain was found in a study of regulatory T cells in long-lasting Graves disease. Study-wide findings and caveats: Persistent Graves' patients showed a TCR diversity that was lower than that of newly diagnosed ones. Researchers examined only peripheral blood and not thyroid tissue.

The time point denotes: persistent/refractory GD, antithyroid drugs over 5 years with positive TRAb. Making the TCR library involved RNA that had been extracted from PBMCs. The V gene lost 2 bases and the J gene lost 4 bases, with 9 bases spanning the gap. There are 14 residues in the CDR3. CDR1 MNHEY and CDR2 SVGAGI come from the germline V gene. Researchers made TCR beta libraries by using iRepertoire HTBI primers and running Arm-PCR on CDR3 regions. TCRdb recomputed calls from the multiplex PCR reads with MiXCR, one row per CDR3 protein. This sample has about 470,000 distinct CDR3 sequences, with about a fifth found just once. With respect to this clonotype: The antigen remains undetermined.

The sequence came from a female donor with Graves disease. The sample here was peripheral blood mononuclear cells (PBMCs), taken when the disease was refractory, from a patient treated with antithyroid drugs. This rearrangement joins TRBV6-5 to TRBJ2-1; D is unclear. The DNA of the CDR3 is TGTGCCAGCAGTTACCGGCCCCTTTACAATGAGCAGTTCTTC. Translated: CASSYRPLYNEQFF.